One sample yielded the 14 T cell receptor beta chains listed below, sequenced in a study of blood T cell repertoires in COVID-19. Only in-frame clones appear in the TCRdb table, and some are missing; sequencing was by immunoSEQ multiplex PCR. The sample has about 190,000 clones, around 85% seen once. Specimen: peripheral blood. The receptors come from a man older than 75 with COVID-19, enrolled during active disease.

The chain has TRBV7-2 and TRBJ2-3, with TRBD2 identical over 7 bases. The CDR3 spans 14 residues. Germline assignment: CDR1 SGHTA and CDR2 FQGNSA. The trim removed 0 bases at V and 7 bases at J, leaving 4 bases unmatched. The CDR3, as DNA: TGTGCCAGCAGCTTAGCGGGGGGGAGGCATACGCAGTATTTT. Translated, it gives CASSLAGGRHTQYF.

J is TRBJ2-1 and V is TRBV4-1; TRBD2 agrees at 9 bases. The CDR3 has 15 residues. Germline CDR1 MGHRA, CDR2 YSYEKL. The V segment lost 2 bases and the J segment 4 bases; nucleotides outside the gene matches: 3. In DNA form, the CDR3 reads TGCGCCAGCAGCCAAATTAGCGGGGGTTACAATGAGCAGTTCTTC. Translation gives CASSQISGGYNEQFF.

The V call is TRBV6-6, the J call TRBJ1-1; 8 bases align to TRBD1. V trimming: 4 bases; J trimming: 4 bases; junction bases outside the gene matches: 8. The CDR3 loop spans 15 amino acids. Germline V CDR1 and CDR2: MNHNY, SVGAGI (reference sequence). The CDR3 bases are TGTGCCAGCAGTTCCCCCTCGACAGGGGTCACTGAAGCTTTCTTT. Protein product: CASSSPSTGVTEAFF.

The chain employs TRBV19 and TRBJ1-3, with TRBD1 identical over 7 bases. The length of the CDR3 is 15 residues. Germline V gene sequence: CDR1 LNHDA, CDR2 SQIVND (reference sequence). With V trimmed by 4 bases and J by 4 bases, 7 bases remained unmatched. CDR3 protein: CASSTTTGPGNTIYF. CDR3 bases: TGTGCCAGTAGTACTACGACAGGGCCGGGAAACACCATATATTTT.

Here the CDR3 reads CATSDLDGSSYNEQFF. CDR3 sequence (DNA): TGTGCCACCAGTGATTTAGACGGGAGCTCCTACAATGAGCAGTTCTTC. J is TRBJ2-1 and V is TRBV24-1, with D perhaps TRBD2 (6 bases). The CDR3 has 16 residues. Germline CDR1 and CDR2: KGHDR and SFDVKD. V was shortened by 1 base and J by 0 bases, with 9 bases between the two germline ends.

This chain joins TRBV4-1 and TRBJ2-5; 11 bases fit TRBD2. This CDR3 comprises 14 residues. Germline CDR1 and CDR2: MGHRA and YSYEKL. V dropped 2 bases and J dropped 12; count of bases not matched to a gene: 8. CDR3 in amino acids: CASSQRVGLAEKYF. The CDR3 DNA sequence: TGCGCCAGCAGCCAAAGAGTGGGACTAGCGGAGAAGTACTTC.

The gene calls are TRBV19 and TRBJ1-5; no clear D gene. Germline lookup yields CDR1 LNHDA and CDR2 SQIVND (reference sequence). V lost 3 bases and J 1 base, leaving 13 bases between the germline ends. This CDR3 is 16 amino acids long. CDR3 sequence reads: CASSISWRVSNQPQHF. Here the CDR3 DNA reads TGTGCCAGTAGTATTTCATGGAGGGTAAGCAATCAGCCCCAGCATTTT. Full variable domain (rest looked up from reference TRBV19 and TRBJ1-5): DGGITQSPKYLFRKEGQNVTLSCEQNLNHDAMYWYRQDPGQGLRLIYYSQIVNDFQKGDIAEGYSVSREKKESFPLTVTSAQKNPTAFYLCASSISWRVSNQPQHFGDGTRLSIL.

This chain joins TRBV5-1 and TRBJ2-7; D is unclear. Germline CDR1 is SGHRS and CDR2 is YFSETQ. V gave up 1 base and J gave up 0 bases, with 8 bases separating them. This CDR3 contains 14 residues. This CDR3 is CASSLQVTSYEQYF. CDR3 DNA: TGCGCCAGCAGCTTGCAGGTCACCTCCTACGAGCAGTACTTC.

This chain uses TRBV11-3 with TRBJ1-1; D is unclear. Trimming removed 1 base at V and 6 bases at J, with 9 bases between. CDR1 SGHNT and CDR2 YENEEA come from the germline V gene. The CDR3 contains 13 residues. For the CDR3, the DNA is TGTGCCAGCAGCTTAGGGCAGATGGCTGAAGCTTTCTTT. Its translation: CASSLGQMAEAFF. The variable domain in full, completed from reference TRBV11-3 and TRBJ1-1, reads EAGVVQSPRYKIIEKKQPVAFWCNPISGHNTLYWYLQNLGQGPELLIRYENEEAVDDSQLPKDRFSAERLKGVDSTLKIQPAELGDSAVYLCASSLGQMAEAFFGQGTRLTVV.

The gene calls are TRBV4-1 and TRBJ1-2, with unresolved D. This CDR3 spans 15 amino acids. Germline assignment: CDR1 MGHRA and CDR2 YSYEKL. The ends were cut back, 1 base at V and 6 bases at J, with 15 bases in the middle. CDR3 in amino acids: CASSQAGGRTNGYTF. The DNA of the CDR3 is TGCGCCAGCAGCCAAGCGGGAGGGAGGACGAATGGCTACACCTTC.

The count of this clone is one. This chain connects TRBV28 to TRBJ1-1; 7 bases match TRBD1. After removal of 3 bases from V and 1 base from J, the junction contained 5 bases not matched to a gene. Germline-derived CDR1 and CDR2 are MDHEN and SYDVKM. The CDR3 spans 15 residues. In DNA, the CDR3 is TGTGCCAGCAGTTTTACAGGGGTTAGGAACACTGAAGCTTTCTTT. It codes for CASSFTGVRNTEAFF.

The V gene is TRBV27, the J gene TRBJ1-1; D possibly corresponds to TRBD1 (6 bases). V was clipped by 5 bases and J by 3 bases, with 19 bases between them. Germline V CDR1 and CDR2: MNHEY, SMNVEV (reference sequence). This CDR3 is 16 amino acids long. This CDR3 reads CASSVNRVLYYTEAFF. For the CDR3, the DNA is TGTGCCAGCAGTGTTAACAGGGTCTTGTATTACACTGAAGCTTTCTTT.

The chain carries TRBV5-1 and TRBJ1-3; 9 bases agree with TRBD1. This CDR3 spans 14 amino acids. Per the germline V gene, CDR1 is SGHRS and CDR2 is YFSETQ. Germline trimming cut 4 bases from V and 3 bases from J; bases unmatched to any gene: 2. CDR3 region: CASSAGQGGNTIYF. DNA for the CDR3: TGCGCCAGCAGCGCGGGACAGGGTGGAAACACCATATATTTT.

This chain uses TRBV7-6 with TRBJ1-2; a weak D match, TRBD1 (5 bases). Trimming removed 4 bases from V and 8 bases from J, with 17 bases in between. Germline CDR1 SGHVS, CDR2 FNYEAQ. The CDR3 is made up of 14 amino acids. CDR3 region: CASSWGPIEEGYTF. The CDR3 coding sequence is TGTGCCAGCAGCTGGGGCCCTATTGAGGAGGGCTACACCTTC.